The 23 T cell receptor beta chains below all came from one sample that was sequenced in a study of blood T cell repertoires in COVID-19. The table came from immunoSEQ multiplex PCR; TCRdb's copy has only in-frame clones and leaves some out. The sample has more than 250,000 clones, about 91% seen once. Sequenced: PBMCs or T cells enriched from blood (not recorded which). All receptors come from a woman aged 40 to 50 with acute COVID-19.

The chain has TRBV28 and TRBJ2-1, with D perhaps TRBD1 (5 bases). In germline, CDR1 is MDHEN, CDR2 SYDVKM. V lost 6 bases, J lost 4 bases, and 13 bases lay in between. CDR3 length: 14 residues. This CDR3 reads CASRLAGSYNEQFF. The CDR3, as DNA: TGTGCCAGCAGATTAGCAGGGTCTTACAATGAGCAGTTCTTC.

The rearrangement links TRBV24-1 to TRBJ2-1; a possible D gene is TRBD2 (6 bases). CDR1 and CDR2 from the germline V gene are KGHDR and SFDVKD. V lost 6 bases, J lost 0 bases, and 14 bases lay in between. This CDR3 is 16 amino acids long. CDR3 sequence (DNA): TGTGCCACCAGTCTACCTAGCGCGAGCTCCTACAATGAGCAGTTCTTC. Protein: CATSLPSASSYNEQFF.

The chain combines TRBV28 with TRBJ1-6; maybe TRBD1 (6 bases). With 6 bases removed from V and 10 bases from J, the gap between germline ends came to 19 bases. This CDR3 comprises 15 residues. Germline V gene sequence: CDR1 MDHEN, CDR2 SYDVKM. CDR3 sequence (DNA): TGTGCCAGCAGCCCGTCCATGAAGGGGGAATCACCCCTCCACTTT. Its translation is CASSPSMKGESPLHF.

The CDR3 sequence is CASRFGDGSGERQETQYF. CDR3 coding DNA: TGTGCCAGCCGATTTGGCGATGGTAGCGGGGAACGCCAAGAGACCCAGTACTTC. This chain links TRBV11-2 with TRBJ2-5; 8 bases align to TRBD2. The CDR3 loop spans 18 amino acids. Losses at the gene ends were 8 bases for V and 1 base for J; bases not matched to a gene: 18. Germline lookup yields CDR1 SGHAT and CDR2 FQNNGV.

The DNA for the CDR3 is TGTGCCATTGGACTAGCGGGGAATGAGCAGTTCTTC. Amino acid sequence: CAIGLAGNEQFF. The V call is TRBV24-1, the J call TRBJ2-1; 12 nucleotides align to TRBD2. The germline V gene has CDR1 KGHDR and CDR2 SFDVKD. V lost 11 bases, J lost 7 bases, and 2 bases stayed unmatched. The CDR3 runs to 12 residues.

The J gene is TRBJ2-1, the V gene TRBV11-3; 11 bases line up with TRBD1. The J segment lost 3 bases and the V segment lost 5 bases, leaving 3 bases of the junction unmatched. The germline CDR1 and CDR2 sequences are SGHNT and YENEEA. The length of the CDR3 is 15 residues. The DNA for the CDR3 is TGTGCCAGCAGCCCCGGGACAGGGGGCTACAATGAGCAGTTCTTC. Its protein is CASSPGTGGYNEQFF. The variable domain in full, with the rest retrieved from reference TRBV11-3 and TRBJ2-1, is EAGVVQSPRYKIIEKKQPVAFWCNPISGHNTLYWYLQNLGQGPELLIRYENEEAVDDSQLPKDRFSAERLKGVDSTLKIQPAELGDSAVYLCASSPGTGGYNEQFFGPGTRLTVL.

The gene calls are TRBV5-1 and TRBJ2-2; D may be TRBD2 (5 bases). Germline assignment: CDR1 SGHRS and CDR2 YFSETQ. Trimming shortened V by 4 bases and J by 0 bases, and 10 bases separated the two germline ends. CDR3 length equals 15 residues. The DNA of the CDR3 is TGCGCCAGCAGCCCCCGGGGAGCGAACACCGGGGAGCTGTTTTTT. This codes for CASSPRGANTGELFF. The full variable domain, its missing parts supplied by reference TRBV5-1 and TRBJ2-2, is KAGVTQTPRYLIKTRGQQVTLSCSPISGHRSVSWYQQTPGQGLQFLFEYFSETQRNKGNFPGRFSGRQFSNSRSEMNVSTLELGDSALYLCASSPRGANTGELFFGEGSRLTVL.

CDR3 nucleotide sequence: TGCGCCAGCAGCTCGGAGGGCGCCATATATTTT. Translated, it gives CASSSEGAIYF. This sequence joins TRBV5-1 and TRBJ1-3, with D hard to call. V gave up 3 bases and J gave up 11 bases, with 9 bases separating them. The CDR3 runs to 11 residues. The germline V gene encodes CDR1 SGHRS and CDR2 YFSETQ.

The rearrangement links TRBV5-1 to TRBJ1-4; 10 bases fit TRBD1. The length of the CDR3 is 16 residues. The V gene end was trimmed by 0 bases and the J gene end by 7 bases; junction bases not matched to a gene: 6. CDR1 and CDR2 from the germline V gene are SGHRS and YFSETQ. The CDR3 is CASSLAGTGDGEKLFF. CDR3 in DNA: TGCGCCAGCAGCTTGGCCGGGACAGGGGATGGTGAAAAACTGTTTTTT.

CDR3 in DNA: TGTGCCAGCAGCCAAGAGGGGGCCGGTGGAAACACCATATATTTT. Translated: CASSQEGAGGNTIYF. The rearrangement joins TRBV3-1 (or the pseudogene TRBV3-2) to TRBJ1-3; tentative D call: TRBD1 (6 bases). Germline CDR1 reads LGHDT; CDR2 reads YNNKEL (reference sequence). The CDR3 is made up of 15 amino acids. The V and J ends lost 0 bases and 3 bases respectively, with 9 bases between them.

The J gene is TRBJ1-3, the V gene TRBV19; perhaps TRBD1 as D (5 bases). Between the trimmed V and J ends, which lost 3 bases and 1 base, there was a span of 22 bases. This CDR3 contains 19 residues. Per the germline V gene, CDR1 is LNHDA and CDR2 is SQIVND (reference sequence). CDR3 amino acids: CASSILPGTTGGSGNTIYF. CDR3 coding DNA: TGTGCCAGTAGTATCCTCCCCGGGACTACTGGAGGATCTGGAAACACCATATATTTT.

The rearrangement links TRBV7-8 to TRBJ2-7; 7 bases fit TRBD1. Germline V lookup: CDR1 SGHVS, CDR2 FQNEAQ. The CDR3 is 14 amino acids. Losses at the gene ends were 7 bases for V and 3 bases for J; bases not matched to a gene: 9. The CDR3 sequence: CASNLGQTYYEQYF. The CDR3 DNA reads as TGTGCCAGCAACCTGGGACAGACCTACTACGAGCAGTACTTC.

The chain joins TRBV18 to TRBJ1-1, with D maybe TRBD1 (5 bases). The CDR3 contains 15 residues. Trimming took 6 bases from V and 6 from J, leaving 20 bases between them. CDR1 KGHSH and CDR2 LQKENI come from the germline V gene. The CDR3 DNA reads TGTGCCAGCTCCGCTAACCCCCAGGGTAGGGCTGAAGCTTTCTTT. It translates to CASSANPQGRAEAFF. Supplemented by reference TRBV18 and TRBJ1-1, the full variable domain reads NAGVMQNPRHLVRRRGQEARLRCSPMKGHSHVYWYRQLPEEGLKFMVYLQKENIIDESGMPKERFSAEFPKEGPSILRIQQVVRGDSAAYFCASSANPQGRAEAFFGQGTRLTVV.

In its sample, this clone was seen many times. The chain has TRBV6-4 and TRBJ2-1, with 9 bases that match TRBD2. Losses at the gene ends were 3 bases for V and 4 bases for J; bases not matched to a gene: 4. There are 15 residues in the CDR3. CDR1 and CDR2 (germline): MRHNA, SNTAGT. CDR3 nucleotide sequence: TGTGCCAGCAGTGAGGAGACTAGCGGTTACAATGAGCAGTTCTTC. Translated: CASSEETSGYNEQFF.

This rearrangement joins TRBV7-9 to TRBJ1-2; no firm D call. V lost 1 base and J 5 bases, leaving 5 bases between the germline ends. The CDR3 covers 12 residues. Germline V lookup: CDR1 SEHNR, CDR2 FQNEAQ (reference sequence). The CDR3 nucleotides read TGTGCCAGCAGCTTAGAACAGTATGGCTACACCTTC. Its protein is CASSLEQYGYTF. The full variable domain, with the rest looked up from reference TRBV7-9 and TRBJ1-2, is DTGVSQNPRHKITKRGQNVTFRCDPISEHNRLYWYRQTLGQGPEFLTYFQNEAQLEKSRLLSDRFSAERPKGSFSTLEIQRTEQGDSAMYLCASSLEQYGYTFGSGTRLTVV.

The chain links TRBV7-8 to TRBJ2-7; 11 bases line up with TRBD2. Germline V gene sequence: CDR1 SGHVS, CDR2 FQNEAQ. The trim removed 5 bases at V and 4 bases at J, leaving 16 bases unmatched. CDR3 length: 18 amino acids. CDR3 in amino acids: CASSRKTSGTTSQYEQYF. The CDR3 DNA follows: TGTGCCAGCAGCCGAAAGACTAGCGGGACAACGAGCCAATACGAGCAGTACTTC.

The chain is built from TRBV4-3 and TRBJ2-2, with 7 bases lining up with TRBD2. The CDR3 consists of 17 residues. V was pared by 4 bases and J by 7 bases, with 15 bases of the junction left unmatched. In germline, CDR1 is LGHNA, CDR2 YSLEER. CDR3 protein: CASSPRPAGDLHGELFF. The CDR3 nucleotides are TGCGCCAGCAGCCCTCGTCCCGCGGGAGATTTACACGGGGAGCTGTTTTTT.

This clone was detected only a few times. V and J are TRBV27 and TRBJ2-3, with 9 bases lining up with TRBD2. The germline V gene encodes CDR1 MNHEY and CDR2 SMNVEV (reference sequence). The CDR3 contains 16 residues. Losses at the gene ends were 4 bases for V and 2 bases for J; bases not matched to a gene: 7. The CDR3 coding sequence is TGTGCCAGCAGTTACTGGACTAGCGAAAACACAGATACGCAGTATTTT. Translated, it gives CASSYWTSENTDTQYF.

V usage is TRBV10-2 and J usage is TRBJ2-1, with 8 bases that match TRBD1. V shed 5 bases, J shed 4 bases, and the junction held 4 bases outside the gene matches. This CDR3 is 14 amino acids long. CDR1 is WSHSY and CDR2 is SAAADI in the germline V gene. This chain's CDR3 is CASSRTGTYNEQFF. In DNA form, the CDR3 reads TGCGCCAGCAGTCGGACAGGGACTTACAATGAGCAGTTCTTC.

This chain links TRBV14 with TRBJ2-1, with a possible D match to TRBD1 (5 bases). The CDR3 is 18 amino acids. Germline V gene data show CDR1 as SGHDN and CDR2 as FVKESK. Trimming cost V 1 base and J 0 bases, with 16 bases left between them. CDR3 in DNA: TGTGCCAGCAGCCAAGTACAGGCCCTCGTAAGCTCCTACAATGAGCAGTTCTTC. Its translation is CASSQVQALVSSYNEQFF.

The table lists this clone with a few counts. The chain employs TRBV4-1 and TRBJ1-4; D not resolved. Germline CDR1 is MGHRA and CDR2 is YSYEKL. CDR3 length: 15 residues. V was pared by 0 bases and J by 8 bases, with 13 bases between. The CDR3 sequence: CASSQEQSIPEKLFF. CDR3 bases: TGCGCCAGCAGCCAAGAACAATCCATCCCCGAAAAACTGTTTTTT.

The chain recombines TRBV7-2 with TRBJ2-7; 14 bases map to TRBD2. Germline V gene sequence: CDR1 SGHTA, CDR2 FQGNSA. The CDR3 loop spans 14 amino acids. The ends lost 5 bases at V and 6 bases at J; junction bases unmatched: 3. The CDR3 DNA sequence: TGTGCCAGCAGCCCCGGGACTAGCGGGAGCGAGCAGTACGTC. Protein: CASSPGTSGSEQYV.

This clone was found many times. The J gene is TRBJ2-1, the V gene TRBV7-9; weak D call: TRBD2 (5 bases). CDR3 length: 14 residues. V was clipped by 5 bases and J by 8 bases, with 16 bases between them. Germline V lookup: CDR1 SEHNR, CDR2 FQNEAQ (reference sequence). CDR3 DNA: TGTGCCAGCAGCGCCCGACTCACCGGGGATGAGCAGTTCTTC. Residues: CASSARLTGDEQFF.